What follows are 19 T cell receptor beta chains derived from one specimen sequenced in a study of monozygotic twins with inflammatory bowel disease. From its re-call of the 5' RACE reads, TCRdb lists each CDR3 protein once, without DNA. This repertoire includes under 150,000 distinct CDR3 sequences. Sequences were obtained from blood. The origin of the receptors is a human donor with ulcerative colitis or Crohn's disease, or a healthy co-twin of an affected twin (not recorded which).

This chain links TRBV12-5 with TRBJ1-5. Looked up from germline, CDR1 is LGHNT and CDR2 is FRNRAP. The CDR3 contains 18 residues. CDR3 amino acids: CASGLGTNLRGSNQPQHF.

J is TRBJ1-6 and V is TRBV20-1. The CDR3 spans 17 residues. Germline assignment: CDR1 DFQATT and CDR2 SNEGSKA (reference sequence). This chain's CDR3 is CSARLAGAAGINSPLHF.

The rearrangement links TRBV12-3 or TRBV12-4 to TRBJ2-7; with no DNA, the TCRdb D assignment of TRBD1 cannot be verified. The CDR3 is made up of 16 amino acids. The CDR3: CASRGGQSGGFYEQYF.

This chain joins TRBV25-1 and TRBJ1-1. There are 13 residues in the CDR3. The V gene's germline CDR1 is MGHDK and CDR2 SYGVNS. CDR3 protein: CASIDAGYTEAFF. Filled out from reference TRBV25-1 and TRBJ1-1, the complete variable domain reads EADIYQTPRYLVIGTGKKITLECSQTMGHDKMYWYQQDPGMELHLIHYSYGVNSTEKGDLSSESTVSRIRTEHFPLTLESARPSHTSQYLCASIDAGYTEAFFGQGTRLTVV.

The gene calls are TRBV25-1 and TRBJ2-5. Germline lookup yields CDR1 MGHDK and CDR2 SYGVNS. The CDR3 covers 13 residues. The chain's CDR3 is CASSEAGKETQYF.

The CDR3 here is CSTLGNTEAFF. The chain links TRBV20-1 to TRBJ1-1. Looked up from germline, CDR1 is DFQATT and CDR2 is SNEGSKA (reference sequence). The CDR3 runs 11 residues.

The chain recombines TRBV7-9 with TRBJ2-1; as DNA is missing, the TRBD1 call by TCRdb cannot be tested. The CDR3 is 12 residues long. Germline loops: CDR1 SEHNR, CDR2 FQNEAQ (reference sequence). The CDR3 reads CASWRGGNEQFF.

CDR3 in amino acids: CASSFQQGSYEQYF. V and J are TRBV7-2 and TRBJ2-7; TCRdb designates TRBD1, a call that cannot be tested without DNA. The CDR3 length is 14 residues. CDR1 is SGHTA and CDR2 is FQGNSA in the germline V gene. Supplemented by reference TRBV7-2 and TRBJ2-7, the full variable domain reads GAGVSQSPSNKVTEKGKDVELRCDPISGHTALYWYRQSLGQGLEFLIYFQGNSAPDKSGLPSDRFSAERTGGSVSTLTIQRTQQEDSAVYLCASSFQQGSYEQYFGPGTRLTVT.

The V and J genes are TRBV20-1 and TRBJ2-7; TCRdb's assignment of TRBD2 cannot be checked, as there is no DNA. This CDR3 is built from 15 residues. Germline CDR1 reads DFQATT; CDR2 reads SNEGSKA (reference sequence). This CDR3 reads CSAAPPERGAYEQYF.

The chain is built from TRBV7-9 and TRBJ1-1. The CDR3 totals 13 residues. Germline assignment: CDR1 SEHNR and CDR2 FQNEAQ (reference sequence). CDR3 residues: CASSQEANTEAFF.

CDR3 protein: CASRATSGGAAGFYEQYF. The gene calls are TRBV6-5 and TRBJ2-7; TCRdb selects TRBD2, and the lack of DNA leaves this call unchecked. CDR1 is MNHEY, CDR2 SVGAGI, per germline. The CDR3 has 18 amino acids.

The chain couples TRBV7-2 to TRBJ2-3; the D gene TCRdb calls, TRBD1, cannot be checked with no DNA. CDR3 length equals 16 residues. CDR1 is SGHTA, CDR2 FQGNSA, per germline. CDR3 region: CASSTNYVRGADTQYF.

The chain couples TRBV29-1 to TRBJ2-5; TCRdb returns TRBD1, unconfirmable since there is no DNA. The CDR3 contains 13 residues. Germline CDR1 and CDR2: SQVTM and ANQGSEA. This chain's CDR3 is CSAGQAFGETQYF.

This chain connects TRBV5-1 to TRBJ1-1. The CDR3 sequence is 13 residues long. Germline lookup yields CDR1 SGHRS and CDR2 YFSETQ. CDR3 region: CASSLSVNTEAFF.

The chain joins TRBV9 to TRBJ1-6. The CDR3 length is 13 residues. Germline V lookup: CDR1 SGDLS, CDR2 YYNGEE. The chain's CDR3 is CASTPRENSPLHF.

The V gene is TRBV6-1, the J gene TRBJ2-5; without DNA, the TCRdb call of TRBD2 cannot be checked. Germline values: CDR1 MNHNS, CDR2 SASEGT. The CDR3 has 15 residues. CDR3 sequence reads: CASRDPGTSLETQYF.

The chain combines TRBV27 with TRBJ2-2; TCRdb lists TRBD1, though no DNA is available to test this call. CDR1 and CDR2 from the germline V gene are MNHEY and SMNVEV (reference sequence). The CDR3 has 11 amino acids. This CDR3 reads CASSRGGELFF.

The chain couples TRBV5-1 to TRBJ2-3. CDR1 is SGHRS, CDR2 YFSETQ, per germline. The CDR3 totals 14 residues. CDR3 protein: CASSLGSYTDTQYF. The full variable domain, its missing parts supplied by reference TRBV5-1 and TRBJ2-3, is KAGVTQTPRYLIKTRGQQVTLSCSPISGHRSVSWYQQTPGQGLQFLFEYFSETQRNKGNFPGRFSGRQFSNSRSEMNVSTLELGDSALYLCASSLGSYTDTQYFGPGTRLTVL.

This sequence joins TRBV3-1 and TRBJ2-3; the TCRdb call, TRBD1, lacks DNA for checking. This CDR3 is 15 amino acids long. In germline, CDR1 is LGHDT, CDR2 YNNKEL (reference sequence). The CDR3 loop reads CASSQGWGVTDTQYF.